A single TCR beta chain is shown here with its context. The CDR3 has 13 amino acids. Trimming took 6 bases from V and 10 from J, leaving 15 bases between them. The germline V gene encodes CDR1 MDHEN and CDR2 SYDVKM. Per the original data handling: Estimates of nucleated cell counts were drawn from the amplification of reference gene primers. Libraries were prepared by immunoSEQ multiplex PCR; TCRdb keeps only in-frame clonotypes and omits some of them. V, J and clone size were drawn from that table, and D and trimming were deduced from the DNA. This table holds fewer than 350,000 clones, roughly 86% found once. The data belong to a study of blood T cell repertoires in COVID-19. Participants came from about 24 US areas, aged roughly 18 to 89 years. Participants' reported clinical history set cohort assignment.

V gene TRBV28 combines with J gene TRBJ1-4; a weak D match, TRBD1 (5 bases). Sequenced input: PBMCs or T cells enriched from blood (not recorded which). This receptor was identified in a woman aged 30 to 39 who had been exposed to COVID-19. CDR3 nucleotide sequence: TGTGCCAGCAGCGTTACAGGTCTCGGAAAACTGTTTTTT. It specifies CASSVTGLGKLFF. Full variable domain (remainder filled in from reference TRBV28 and TRBJ1-4): DVKVTQSSRYLVKRTGEKVFLECVQDMDHENMFWYRQDPGLGLRLIYFSYDVKMKEKGDIPEGYSVSREKKERFSLILESASTNQTSMYLCASSVTGLGKLFFGSGTQLSVL.